This T cell receptor beta chain was recorded in a study of T-cell memory formation after mild COVID-19. Study context: Clusters were largely donor specific.

Notes on this clonotype: The antigen is undetermined.

Per germline, CDR1 MNHEY and CDR2 SVGAGI. V lost 4 bases, J lost 2 bases, and 20 bases lay in between. CDR3 length equals 17 residues. TCRdb re-called the 5' RACE reads through MiXCR, storing one row per CDR3 protein. This table holds around 450,000 distinct CDR3 sequences, roughly a quarter found once. Whole-study findings and limits: SARS-CoV-2 specificity was not confirmed for second-wave clones peaking on day 37. Of the contracting clones, CD4+ ones lay mainly in CM and EM, and CD8+ ones in EMRA. From day 15 to 85, contracting clones were balanced between CD4 and CD8, whereas later expanders leaned toward CD4+.

Sequences were obtained from PBMCs or a T cell subset sorted from them (not recorded which). The rearrangement joins TRBV6-5 to TRBJ1-2; D unresolved. This TCR derives from an adult woman who had mild COVID-19 (a few samples of this study predate the infection). Cell type and time point are not known. CDR3: CASSSQQVLGLNYGYTF. DNA for the CDR3: TGTGCCAGCAGTTCTCAGCAGGTTCTCGGGTTGAACTATGGCTACACCTTC.